The clone carrying this T cell receptor beta chain turned up a few times. Its antigen is currently unknown. The sample belongs to a study of T-cell memory formation after mild COVID-19. At the level of the study: TCR clusters were largely donor specific.

TCRdb independently ran MiXCR on the 5' RACE reads; one entry per CDR3 protein. This sample has roughly 250,000 distinct CDR3 sequences, with around 17% found just once. The germline V gene encodes CDR1 SGHRS and CDR2 YFSETQ. CDR3 length: 17 residues. J was trimmed by 6 bases and V by 5 bases; bases with no gene match: 14. General study points: Whereas later expanders leaned CD4+, clones contracting day 15 to 85 showed a balanced CD4/CD8 makeup. Specificity for SARS-CoV-2 was not confirmed among the second-wave clones peaking on day 37.

The sample taken for sequencing was PBMCs or a T cell subset sorted from them (not recorded which). V usage is TRBV5-1 and J usage is TRBJ2-4; 10 bases line up with TRBD2. The clonotype originates from a man aged 18 to 30 who had mild COVID-19 (a few samples of this study predate the infection). Cell type and time point are not known. CDR3 sequence: CASSWGPSGGFGNIQYF. CDR3 DNA sequence: TGCGCCAGCAGTTGGGGACCTAGCGGGGGATTTGGAAACATTCAGTACTTC.